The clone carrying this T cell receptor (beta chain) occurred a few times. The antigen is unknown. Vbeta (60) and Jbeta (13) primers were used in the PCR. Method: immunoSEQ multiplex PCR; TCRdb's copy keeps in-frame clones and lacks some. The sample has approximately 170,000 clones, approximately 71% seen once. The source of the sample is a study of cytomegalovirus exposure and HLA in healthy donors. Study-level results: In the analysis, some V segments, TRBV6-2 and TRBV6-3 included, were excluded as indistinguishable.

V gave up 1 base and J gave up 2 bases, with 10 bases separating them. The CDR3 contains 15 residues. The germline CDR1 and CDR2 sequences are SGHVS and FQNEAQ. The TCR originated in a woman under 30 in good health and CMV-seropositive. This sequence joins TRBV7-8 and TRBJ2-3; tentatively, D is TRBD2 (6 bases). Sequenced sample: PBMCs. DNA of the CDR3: TGTGCCAGCAGCTTAGACGCGGGGACCACAGATACGCAGTATTTT. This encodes CASSLDAGTTDTQYF.